The rows below give T cell receptor beta chains drawn from one sample of a study of blood T cell repertoires in COVID-19. Using immunoSEQ multiplex PCR, the repertoire was profiled, and TCRdb retains in-frame clones only, with some absent. The sample contains some 120,000 clones, approximately 80% of which appear only once. What was sequenced was peripheral blood. All receptors derive from a woman in her sixties or seventies with acute or convalescent COVID-19. The CDR3 runs from the conserved cysteine through the conserved F or W. A D gene is named only where the DNA matches it firmly. Clone size is given for some rows only: seen once, a few or many times, or a class if the clone is expanded.

d_gene,v_gene,j_gene,len,abundance,CDR3aa,CDR3nt
-,TRBV5-1,TRBJ2-2,14,-,CASSSEPNTGELFF,TGCGCCAGCAGCTCGGAGCCGAACACCGGGGAGCTGTTTTTT
TRBD2,TRBV3-1/TRBV3-2,TRBJ2-7,15,-,CASSPGGLAGSEQYF,TGTGCCAGCAGCCCCGGGGGACTAGCGGGGAGCGAGCAGTACTTC
-,TRBV19,TRBJ1-2,11,once,CASSIRYGYTF,TGTGCCAGTAGTATTCGGTATGGCTACACCTTC
TRBD1,TRBV5-5,TRBJ1-5,14,-,CASSRTGLDQPQHF,TGTGCCAGCAGCCGGACAGGCCTGGATCAGCCCCAGCATTTT
-,TRBV5-4,TRBJ1-2,15,-,CASSLEQASNYGYTF,TGTGCCAGCAGCTTGGAACAGGCTTCAAACTATGGCTACACCTTC
-,TRBV19,TRBJ1-5,14,-,CASSPPDRIGTQHF,TGTGCCAGTAGTCCCCCAGACAGGATCGGGACCCAGCATTTT
-,TRBV7-3,TRBJ1-6,14,-,CASSLNPVGSPLHF,TGTGCCAGCAGCTTAAATCCCGTCGGGTCACCCCTCCACTTT
-,TRBV7-9,TRBJ1-1,13,-,CASEVGENTEAFF,TGTGCCTCAGAGGTGGGAGAAAACACTGAAGCTTTCTTT
TRBD1,TRBV24-1,TRBJ1-2,16,-,CATSDPGTGGFHGYTF,TGTGCCACCAGTGACCCTGGGACAGGGGGTTTCCATGGCTACACCTTC
-,TRBV9,TRBJ1-1,15,-,CASSARGGANTEAFF,TGTGCCAGCAGCGCCCGGGGGGGGGCGAACACTGAAGCTTTCTTT
-,TRBV14,TRBJ2-5,13,-,CASSQGPRETQYF,TGTGCCAGCAGCCAGGGCCCCAGGGAGACCCAGTACTTC
TRBD1,TRBV9,TRBJ1-2,19,-,CASSVGPTLRTGDYYGYTF,TGTGCCAGCAGCGTAGGCCCTACCCTTCGGACAGGGGATTACTATGGCTACACCTTC
TRBD1,TRBV5-1,TRBJ1-1,13,-,CASSPGQVDVLVF,TGCGCCAGCAGCCCTGGACAGGTAGACGTGCTTGTCTTT
-,TRBV12-3/TRBV12-4,TRBJ1-6,13,once,CASTRKGDSPLHF,TGTGCCAGCACCCGGAAGGGGGATTCACCCCTCCACTTT
TRBD1,TRBV6-5,TRBJ1-1,15,-,CASSPGGAGNTEAFF,TGTGCCAGCAGTCCAGGGGGCGCTGGGAACACTGAAGCTTTCTTT
-,TRBV7-2,TRBJ2-7,14,-,CASSLDTGTYEQYF,TGTGCCAGCAGCTTAGACACAGGGACCTACGAGCAGTACTTC
TRBD2,TRBV5-4,TRBJ2-2,19,-,CASSLRLAGGPPKTGELFF,TGTGCCAGCAGCTTGAGACTAGCGGGGGGCCCTCCAAAGACCGGGGAGCTGTTTTTT
-,TRBV7-2,TRBJ1-2,15,-,CASSLVQSRSGDYTF,TGTGCCAGCAGCTTAGTCCAAAGCCGGTCGGGAGACTACACCTTC
-,TRBV30,TRBJ2-3,14,-,CAWSVQGFGGTQYF,TGTGCCTGGAGTGTACAGGGATTTGGTGGTACGCAGTATTTT
TRBD2,TRBV6-5,TRBJ2-1,15,-,CASKLSGGVGNEQFF,TGTGCCAGCAAACTCAGCGGGGGGGTCGGCAATGAGCAGTTCTTC
-,TRBV5-1,TRBJ1-2,15,-,CASSLDLTVGHGYTF,TGCGCCAGCAGCTTGGATTTGACAGTCGGCCATGGCTACACCTTC
-,TRBV19,TRBJ1-4,14,-,CGSSGRAINEKLFF,TGTGGCTCAAGCGGTCGGGCCATTAATGAAAAACTGTTTTTT
-,TRBV2,TRBJ1-5,15,-,CASSEPPGGNQPQHF,TGTGCCAGCAGTGAACCCCCGGGGGGGAATCAGCCCCAGCATTTT
-,TRBV30,TRBJ1-5,15,-,CAWSVTDRGNQPQHF,TGTGCCTGGAGTGTAACGGACAGAGGAAATCAGCCCCAGCATTTT
-,TRBV7-8,TRBJ1-4,14,-,CASSPAGRKEKLFF,TGTGCCAGCAGCCCGGCGGGGAGGAAAGAAAAACTGTTTTTT
TRBD1,TRBV5-5,TRBJ1-5,15,-,CASSLGTGFGQPQHF,TGTGCCAGCAGCTTGGGGACAGGGTTTGGGCAGCCCCAGCATTTT
-,TRBV6-5,TRBJ2-7,13,-,CASSYSKDSEQYF,TGTGCCAGCAGTTACTCAAAGGACTCCGAGCAGTACTTC
-,TRBV30,TRBJ2-5,15,-,CAWRAKRAPQETQYF,TGTGCCTGGAGGGCCAAGAGGGCCCCACAAGAGACCCAGTACTTC
TRBD1,TRBV6-6,TRBJ2-7,14,-,CASRYTGTGYEQYF,TGTGCCAGCAGGTATACCGGGACAGGGTACGAGCAGTACTTC
-,TRBV5-4,TRBJ1-1,12,-,CASSSGEAEAFF,TGTGCCAGCAGCTCCGGAGAGGCTGAAGCTTTCTTT
TRBD1,TRBV5-1,TRBJ1-5,14,-,CASREGANNQPQHF,TGCGCCAGCAGGGAGGGGGCGAATAATCAGCCCCAGCATTTT
-,TRBV6-5,TRBJ2-3,14,-,CATNGGGATDTQYF,TGTGCCACAAACGGTGGAGGGGCCACAGATACGCAGTATTTT
-,TRBV6-2/TRBV6-3,TRBJ1-2,13,-,CASSPGTRKGYTF,TGTGCCAGCAGCCCCGGGACAAGAAAGGGCTACACCTTC
TRBD1,TRBV19,TRBJ1-1,15,-,CASSLGQGANTEAFF,TGTGCCAGTAGCCTGGGACAGGGGGCGAACACTGAAGCTTTCTTT
TRBD1,TRBV6-2/TRBV6-3,TRBJ1-1,16,-,CASSYSRDRGNTEAFF,TGTGCCAGCAGTTACTCGAGGGACAGGGGAAACACTGAAGCTTTCTTT
TRBD1,TRBV2,TRBJ1-4,12,-,CASNRGGEKLFF,TGTGCCAGCAACAGGGGGGGTGAAAAACTGTTTTTT
-,TRBV29-1,TRBJ1-1,13,-,CRVGKGGGTEAFF,TGCCGCGTTGGTAAGGGGGGGGGCACTGAAGCTTTCTTT
-,TRBV5-6,TRBJ2-5,11,few,CASSVKGAQYF,TGTGCCAGCAGCGTTAAGGGGGCCCAGTACTTC
TRBD1,TRBV25-1,TRBJ1-6,16,-,CASSETLTGGGSPLHF,TGTGCCAGCAGTGAAACTTTAACAGGGGGCGGTTCACCCCTCCACTTT
-,TRBV7-3,TRBJ2-2,16,once,CASSPRNTANTGELFF,TGTGCCAGCAGCCCGAGGAACACCGCGAACACCGGGGAGCTGTTTTTT
-,TRBV4-1,TRBJ1-6,17,-,CASSFPATRWDNSPLHF,TGCGCCAGCAGCTTCCCCGCCACCAGGTGGGATAATTCACCCCTCCACTTT
-,TRBV2,TRBJ1-5,13,-,CASKGVGNQPQHF,TGTGCCAGCAAGGGGGTGGGCAATCAGCCCCAGCATTTT
TRBD1,TRBV14,TRBJ1-3,16,once,CASSQRTGGSGNTIYF,TGTGCCAGCAGCCAACGGACAGGGGGGAGTGGAAACACCATATATTTT
-,TRBV3-1/TRBV3-2,TRBJ1-1,15,-,CASSPLGSPVAEAFF,TGTGCCAGCAGCCCGCTCGGTTCCCCGGTGGCTGAAGCTTTCTTT
-,TRBV5-1,TRBJ2-3,16,-,CASSLASFVSTDTQYF,TGCGCCAGCAGCTTGGCTTCTTTTGTAAGCACAGATACGCAGTATTTT
TRBD1,TRBV30,TRBJ1-1,15,-,CAWVGAIQGATEAFF,TGTGCCTGGGTGGGTGCTATACAGGGGGCGACTGAAGCTTTCTTT
TRBD1,TRBV2,TRBJ1-2,14,-,CASSENVRGTGYTF,TGTGCCAGCAGTGAAAATGTCAGGGGGACTGGCTACACCTTC
TRBD2,TRBV7-6,TRBJ2-3,15,-,CASSPSGVFSDTQYF,TGTGCCAGCAGTCCAAGCGGGGTATTCTCAGATACGCAGTATTTT
-,TRBV6-5,TRBJ1-1,15,-,CASSYGLPRNTEAFF,TGTGCCAGCAGTTACGGTCTACCTCGAAACACTGAAGCTTTCTTT
-,TRBV27,TRBJ1-5,13,few,CASSLSGSQPQHF,TGTGCCAGCAGTCTATCCGGGAGTCAGCCCCAGCATTTT
-,TRBV27,TRBJ1-5,14,-,CASIDLEANQPQHF,TGTGCCAGCATCGATTTAGAGGCAAATCAGCCCCAGCATTTT
-,TRBV7-9,TRBJ1-3,14,-,CASSTGGYGNTIYF,TGTGCCAGCTCCACCGGGGGTTATGGAAACACCATATATTTT
TRBD1,TRBV7-8,TRBJ1-1,16,-,CASSLADRGVNTEAFF,TGTGCCAGCAGCTTAGCGGACAGGGGGGTGAACACTGAAGCTTTCTTT
-,TRBV12-2,TRBJ2-2,19,-,CASRFPGLAGGRYTGELFF,TGTGCAAGTCGCTTCCCGGGACTAGCGGGGGGGCGATACACCGGGGAGCTGTTTTTT
TRBD1,TRBV14,TRBJ2-1,13,few,CASSFRGWDEQFF,TGTGCCAGCAGCTTCAGGGGGTGGGATGAGCAGTTCTTC
TRBD1,TRBV19,TRBJ2-5,14,-,CASSPQGVQETQYF,TGTGCCAGTAGTCCCCAGGGGGTCCAAGAGACCCAGTACTTC
-,TRBV5-6,TRBJ1-2,13,-,CASERGLGYGYTF,TGTGCCAGCGAGCGGGGGCTTGGCTATGGCTACACCTTC
-,TRBV6-1,TRBJ1-5,16,-,CASSEGTAYSNQPQHF,TGTGCCAGCAGTGAAGGGACAGCATATAGCAATCAGCCCCAGCATTTT
-,TRBV5-4,TRBJ2-1,18,-,CASSLGGGGSIAYNEQFF,TGTGCCAGCAGCTTGGGTGGAGGAGGGTCCATCGCCTACAATGAGCAGTTCTTC